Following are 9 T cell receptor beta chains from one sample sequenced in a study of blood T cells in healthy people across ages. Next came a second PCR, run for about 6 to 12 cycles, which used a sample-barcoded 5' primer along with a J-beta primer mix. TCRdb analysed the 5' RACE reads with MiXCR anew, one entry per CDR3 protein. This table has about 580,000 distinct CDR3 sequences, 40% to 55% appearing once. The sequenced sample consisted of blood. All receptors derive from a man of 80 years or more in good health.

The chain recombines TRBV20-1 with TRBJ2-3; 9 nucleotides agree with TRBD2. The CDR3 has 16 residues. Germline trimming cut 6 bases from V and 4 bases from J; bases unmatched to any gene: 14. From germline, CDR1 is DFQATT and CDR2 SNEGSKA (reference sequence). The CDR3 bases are TGCAGTGCAAGACAGGCACAAGCGGGAGGCGCAGATACGCAGTATTTT. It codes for CSARQAQAGGADTQYF.

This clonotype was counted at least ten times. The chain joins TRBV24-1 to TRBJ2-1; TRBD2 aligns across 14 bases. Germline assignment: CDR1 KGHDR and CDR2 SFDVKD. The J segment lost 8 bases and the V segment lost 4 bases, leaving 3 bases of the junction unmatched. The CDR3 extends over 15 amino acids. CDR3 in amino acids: CATSDGLAGGYEQFF. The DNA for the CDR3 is TGTGCCACCAGTGACGGACTAGCGGGAGGCTATGAGCAGTTCTTC.

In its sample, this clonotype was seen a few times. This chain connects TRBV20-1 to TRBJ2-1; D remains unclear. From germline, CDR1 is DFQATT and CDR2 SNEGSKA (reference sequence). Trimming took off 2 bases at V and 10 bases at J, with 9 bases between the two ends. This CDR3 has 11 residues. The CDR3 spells CSARRLSEQFF. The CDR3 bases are TGCAGTGCTAGAAGACTTTCCGAGCAGTTCTTC.

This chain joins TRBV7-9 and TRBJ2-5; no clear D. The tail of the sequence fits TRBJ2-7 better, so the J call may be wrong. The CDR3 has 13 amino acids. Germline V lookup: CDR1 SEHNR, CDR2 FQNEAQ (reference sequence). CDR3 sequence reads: CASSLLQPYEQYF. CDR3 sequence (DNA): TGTGCCAGCAGCTTACTCCAGCCCTACGAGCAGTACTTC.

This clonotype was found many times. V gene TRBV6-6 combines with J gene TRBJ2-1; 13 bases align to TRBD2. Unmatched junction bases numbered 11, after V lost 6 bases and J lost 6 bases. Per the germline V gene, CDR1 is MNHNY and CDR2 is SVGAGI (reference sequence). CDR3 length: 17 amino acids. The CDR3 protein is CASSLPSTSGGPNEQFF. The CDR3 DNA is TGTGCCAGCAGCCTTCCCTCGACTAGCGGGGGGCCCAATGAGCAGTTCTTC.

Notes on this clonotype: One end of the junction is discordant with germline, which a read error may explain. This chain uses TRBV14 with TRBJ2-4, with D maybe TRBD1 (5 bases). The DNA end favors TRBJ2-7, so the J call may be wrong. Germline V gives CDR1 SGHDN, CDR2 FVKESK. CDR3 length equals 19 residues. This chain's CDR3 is CVSSHPSLGHSAGPYEQYF. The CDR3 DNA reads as TGTGTCAGCAGCCACCCATCACTCGGACATTCTGCTGGGCCTTACGAGCAGTACTTC.

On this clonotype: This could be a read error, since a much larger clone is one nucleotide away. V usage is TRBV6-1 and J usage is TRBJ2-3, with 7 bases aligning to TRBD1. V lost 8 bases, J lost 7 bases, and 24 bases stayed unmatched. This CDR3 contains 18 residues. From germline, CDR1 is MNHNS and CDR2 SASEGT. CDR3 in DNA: TGTGCCAGCCAACCTATCCAAATAGGGGGCCTTTTCGGAAATACGCAGTATTTT. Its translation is CASQPIQIGGLFGNTQYF.

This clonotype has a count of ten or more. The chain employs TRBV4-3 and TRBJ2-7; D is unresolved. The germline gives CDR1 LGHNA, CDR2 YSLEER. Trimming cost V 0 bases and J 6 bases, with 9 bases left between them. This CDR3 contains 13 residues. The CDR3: CASSQDFRTEQYF. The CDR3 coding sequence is TGCGCCAGCAGCCAAGACTTCAGGACCGAGCAGTACTTC.

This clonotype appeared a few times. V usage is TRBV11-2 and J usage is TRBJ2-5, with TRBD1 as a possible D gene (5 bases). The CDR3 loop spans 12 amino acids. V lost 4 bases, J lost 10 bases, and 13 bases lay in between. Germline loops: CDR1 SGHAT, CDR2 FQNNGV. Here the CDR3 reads CASSSNSQGQYF. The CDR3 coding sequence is TGTGCCAGCAGCTCAAACAGCCAGGGCCAGTACTTC. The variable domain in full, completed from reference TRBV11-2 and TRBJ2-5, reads EAGVAQSPRYKIIEKRQSVAFWCNPISGHATLYWYQQILGQGPKLLIQFQNNGVVDDSQLPKDRFSAERLKGVDSTLKIQPAKLEDSAVYLCASSSNSQGQYFGPGTRLLVL.